This TCR beta chain was identified in a study of blood T cells in healthy people across ages. The trim removed 5 bases at V and 5 bases at J, leaving 10 bases unmatched. The CDR3 sequence is 15 residues long. The germline V gene encodes CDR1 MDHEN and CDR2 SYDVKM. The second PCR ran about 6 to 12 cycles with a sample-barcoded 5' primer and J-beta primers. A template-switch adaptor with 12 random nucleotides tagged each cDNA molecule. One entry per CDR3 protein, called by TCRdb with MiXCR from the 5' RACE reads. The sample includes about 1,800,000 distinct CDR3 sequences, approximately 28% of them seen just once. Staff drew roughly 10 milliliters of peripheral blood from each donor.

This chain links TRBV28 with TRBJ2-5; TRBD1 agrees at 8 bases. Material: blood. The sequence was collected from a woman aged 25 to 39 in good health. The CDR3 DNA reads as TGTGCCAGCAGTCTCCAGACAGGGGTGTTGGAGACCCAGTACTTC. Its translation is CASSLQTGVLETQYF.